A single sample is the source of the 18 T cell receptor beta chains below, sequenced in a study of blood T cell repertoires in COVID-19. Assay: immunoSEQ multiplex PCR; the TCRdb copy retains only in-frame clones and omits some. The table lists over 85,000 clones, about three quarters of them singletons. The sequenced material came from peripheral blood. The receptors shown here come from a woman of 80 years or more with active or convalescent COVID-19.

The V and J genes are TRBV6-6 and TRBJ1-5, with D possibly TRBD1 on 6 matching bases. CDR3 size: 14 residues. Trimming removed 2 bases at V and 5 bases at J, with 10 bases between. Germline V gene sequence: CDR1 MNHNY, CDR2 SVGAGI (reference sequence). CDR3 in amino acids: CASSYRQADQPQHF. CDR3 in DNA: TGTGCCAGCAGTTACAGACAGGCGGATCAGCCCCAGCATTTT.

This chain uses TRBV9 with TRBJ2-2; TRBD2 agrees at 13 bases. The V and J ends lost 0 bases and 3 bases, in that order; junction bases with no gene match: 5. The CDR3 length is 18 residues. The germline V gene has CDR1 SGDLS and CDR2 YYNGEE. CDR3: CASSVALGLAGDTGELFF. DNA of the CDR3: TGTGCCAGCAGCGTAGCTCTCGGACTAGCGGGGGACACCGGGGAGCTGTTTTTT.

The chain uses TRBV5-6 and TRBJ1-1; D unresolved. There are 14 residues in the CDR3. The V and J ends lost 8 bases and 3 bases respectively, with 17 bases between them. Germline V lookup: CDR1 SGHDT, CDR2 YYEEEE. CDR3 nucleotides: TGTGCCAGTAAGCTGGAGGGATTCGACACTGAAGCTTTCTTT. Translating it yields CASKLEGFDTEAFF.

The rearrangement links TRBV23-1 to TRBJ1-2; no definite D call. TRBV23-1 is labeled an ORF, and its function is uncertain. This CDR3 contains 10 residues. The CDR3 loop is CAVNYYGYTF. The DNA of the CDR3 is TGCGCGGTAAACTACTATGGCTACACCTTC.

The sample holds one count of this clone. V and J are TRBV6-2 or TRBV6-3 and TRBJ1-6; possibly TRBD1 for D (6 bases). V gave up 0 bases and J gave up 7 bases, with 13 bases separating them. This CDR3 has 16 amino acids. Germline V gene sequence: CDR1 MNHEY, CDR2 SVGEGT. The CDR3 loop is CASSYSRVRGNSPLHF. Written as DNA, the CDR3 is TGTGCCAGCAGTTACTCGAGGGTCAGGGGAAATTCACCCCTCCACTTT.

This clone has a count of ten or more. This chain links TRBV4-2 with TRBJ1-6; D possibly corresponds to TRBD1 (5 bases). CDR1 and CDR2 (germline): LGHNA, YNFKEQ. The V and J ends lost 2 bases and 4 bases respectively, with 9 bases between them. CDR3 size: 15 residues. The CDR3 here is CASSQPDSYNSPLHF. The CDR3 bases are TGTGCCAGCAGCCAACCCGACAGTTATAATTCACCCCTCCACTTT.

Concerning this clone: It is unclear where the CDR3 begins or ends on the DNA, so no DNA is shown, and the CDR3 is as TCRdb lists it. V and J are TRBV5-6 and TRBJ1-1; TRBD1 reflects the table's D call only, with no check against the DNA. The CDR3 length equals 17 residues, ends included. Germline V lookup: CDR1 SGHDT, CDR2 YYEEEE. The chain's CDR3 is CASSFVGTGALEAEVFF.

The sample holds a few counts of this clone. This chain joins TRBV5-6 and TRBJ2-1; D may be TRBD2 (6 bases). Germline V CDR1 and CDR2: SGHDT, YYEEEE. This CDR3 has 16 residues. The V end was cut by 0 bases, the J end by 2 bases, with 12 bases between. The CDR3 spells CASSLVRGPTYNEQFF. In DNA form, the CDR3 reads TGTGCCAGCAGCTTGGTGCGGGGACCCACCTACAATGAGCAGTTCTTC.

This clone has only a few counts. V usage is TRBV20-1 and J usage is TRBJ1-1, with D uncertain. Germline CDR1 DFQATT, CDR2 SNEGSKA (reference sequence). The CDR3 loop spans 11 amino acids. Trimming cost V 7 bases and J 1 base, with 7 bases left between them. The CDR3 loop is CSVYPNTEAFF. CDR3 nucleotides: TGCAGTGTTTATCCGAACACTGAAGCTTTCTTT.

The V and J genes are TRBV7-3 and TRBJ1-2; 9 nucleotides agree with TRBD1. Germline CDR1 SGHTA, CDR2 FQGTGA. The CDR3 extends over 15 amino acids. Unmatched junction bases numbered 10, after V lost 3 bases and J lost 8 bases. The chain's CDR3 is CASSLDGTGLRGYTF. CDR3 nucleotide sequence: TGTGCCAGCAGCTTGGATGGGACAGGGTTAAGGGGCTACACCTTC. The full variable domain, with the rest looked up from reference TRBV7-3 and TRBJ1-2, is GAGVSQTPSNKVTEKGKYVELRCDPISGHTALYWYRQSLGQGPEFLIYFQGTGAADDSGLPNDRFFAVRPEGSVSTLKIQRTERGDSAVYLCASSLDGTGLRGYTFGSGTRLTVV.

The chain employs TRBV24-1 and TRBJ1-4; TRBD1 might be the D (5 bases). Germline lookup yields CDR1 KGHDR and CDR2 SFDVKD. V shed 1 base and J shed 0 bases, with 20 bases lying between them. This CDR3 contains 20 residues. The CDR3 bases are TGTGCCACCAGTGATTTAGGGCAGGGTGGTCTAGTTTCAACTAATGAAAAACTGTTTTTT. The encoded protein is CATSDLGQGGLVSTNEKLFF.

The CDR3 nucleotides read TGTGCCAGCTCACCATTCACTAGCGGTCTCACAGATACGCAGTATTTT. It encodes CASSPFTSGLTDTQYF. The rearrangement uses TRBV18 and TRBJ2-3; 8 nucleotides match TRBD2. The junction had 6 bases not matched to a gene; V was cut back by 2 bases and J by 2 bases. Germline V gene lookup returns CDR1 KGHSH and CDR2 LQKENI. This CDR3 is built from 16 residues. Full variable domain (outside the CDR3, taken from reference TRBV18 and TRBJ2-3): NAGVMQNPRHLVRRRGQEARLRCSPMKGHSHVYWYRQLPEEGLKFMVYLQKENIIDESGMPKERFSAEFPKEGPSILRIQQVVRGDSAAYFCASSPFTSGLTDTQYFGPGTRLTVL.

The chain has TRBV4-2 and TRBJ1-2, with 7 bases lining up with TRBD1. The CDR3 runs to 14 residues. Per the germline V gene, CDR1 is LGHNA and CDR2 is YNFKEQ. V was clipped by 3 bases and J by 0 bases; unmatched bases: 1. CDR3 DNA sequence: TGTGCCAGCAGCCAGACAGGGACTAACTATGGCTACACCTTC. This codes for CASSQTGTNYGYTF.

This chain joins TRBV11-3 and TRBJ1-1; no clear D. Germline loops: CDR1 SGHNT, CDR2 YENEEA. Trimming stripped 4 bases from V and 9 bases from J, with 15 bases between. The CDR3 runs 13 residues. The CDR3 DNA follows: TGTGCCAGCAGCTCCCCCTTGGCGGGAAAAGCTTTCTTT. Translated, it gives CASSSPLAGKAFF.

The J gene is TRBJ2-1, the V gene TRBV5-1; D unclear. The germline CDR1 and CDR2 sequences are SGHRS and YFSETQ. This CDR3 is 13 amino acids long. Trimming cost V 0 bases and J 3 bases, with 4 bases left between them. In nucleotides, the CDR3 is TGCGCCAGCAGCTTGGCCGTCTACAATGAGCAGTTCTTC. Residues: CASSLAVYNEQFF.

The V and J genes are TRBV4-3 and TRBJ2-7; TRBD2 agrees at 12 bases. The CDR3 has 16 amino acids. The V and J ends lost 3 bases and 3 bases, in that order; junction bases with no gene match: 6. Germline V CDR1 and CDR2: LGHNA, YSLEER. In DNA, the CDR3 is TGCGCCAGCAGCCACCAGAGGACTAGCGGGAACTACGAGCAGTACTTC. It codes for CASSHQRTSGNYEQYF.

This chain links TRBV18 with TRBJ1-2; 7 bases fit TRBD1. Trimming cost V 4 bases and J 8 bases; bases outside gene matches: 19. This CDR3 contains 17 residues. CDR1 and CDR2 from the germline V gene are KGHSH and LQKENI. CDR3 bases: TGTGCCAGCTCACTCGATCCGGGACAGACCATATTCGGAGGCTACACCTTC. Translation gives CASSLDPGQTIFGGYTF.

This clone came up once. The chain links TRBV30 to TRBJ1-3; D perhaps matches TRBD1 (6 bases). The CDR3 runs to 17 residues. Germline CDR1 and CDR2: GTSNPN and SVGIG (reference sequence). Between the trimmed V and J ends, which lost 2 bases and 4 bases, there was a span of 21 bases. The DNA of the CDR3 is TGTGCCTGGAGTACCCGACAGGCCTTTCCCTCCGGAAACACCATATATTTT. Amino acids: CAWSTRQAFPSGNTIYF.